The 8 T cell receptor beta chains below all came from one sample that was sequenced in a study of regulatory T cells in long-lasting Graves disease (dated by TCRdb to the early 2020s). The time point label, read with the paper, signifies: persistent/refractory GD, antithyroid drugs over 5 years with positive TRAb. For both TCR sequencing and RNA sequencing, RNA was extracted from PBMCs using TRIzol. The library was obtained by multiplex PCR. Sequencing relied on an Illumina HiSeq 4000. To build TCR beta libraries, CDR3 regions were amplified by Arm-PCR using iRepertoire HTBI primers. Through fastp at Q25 and MiXCR, TCRdb rebuilt clones from the public reads, retaining in-frame beta chains. Rows merge per CDR3 protein into single entries with the most common DNA and genes. This sample gives 450,000 or so distinct CDR3 sequences in total; around 20% of them show up just once. The ten most abundant clones make up roughly 8% of the sample.

The sequences come from peripheral blood mononuclear cells (PBMCs), collected when the disease was refractory, from a patient treated with antithyroid drugs. The receptors were gathered from a female donor with Graves disease.

Concerning this clonotype: Being one base from a much bigger clone, this may be a read error. V gene TRBV20-1 combines with J gene TRBJ2-7, with 7 nucleotides matching TRBD1. The CDR3 is 12 amino acids. Germline V gene lookup returns CDR1 DFQATT and CDR2 SNEGSKA (reference sequence). V shed 4 bases, J shed 6 bases, and the junction held 6 bases outside the gene matches. CDR3 region: CSATPDRIEQYF. The CDR3 DNA reads as TGCAGTGCTACCCCGGACAGGATCGAGCAGTACTTC.

This clonotype was seen many times. V gene TRBV7-2 combines with J gene TRBJ1-3, with D possibly matching TRBD1 (5 bases). CDR1 is SGHTA, CDR2 FQGNSA, per germline. The germline V and J ends were trimmed by 5 bases and 5 bases, with 13 bases remaining between them. The CDR3 covers 14 residues. The CDR3 is CASSLDSYRNTIYF. The CDR3, as DNA: TGTGCCAGCAGCCTAGACAGTTATCGAAACACCATATATTTT.

This chain links TRBV11-2 with TRBJ2-5; D call uncertain. V dropped 2 bases and J dropped 6 bases, with 7 bases sitting between them. The CDR3 contains 12 residues. Looked up from germline, CDR1 is SGHAT and CDR2 is FQNNGV. The CDR3: CASSLMEQTQYF. CDR3 DNA: TGTGCCAGCAGCTTAATGGAACAGACCCAGTACTTC.

This clonotype appeared many times. This chain connects TRBV20-1 to TRBJ2-2, with 11 positions matching TRBD2. There are 15 residues in the CDR3. Per germline, CDR1 DFQATT and CDR2 SNEGSKA (reference sequence). The J segment lost 2 bases and the V segment lost 6 bases, leaving 5 bases of the junction unmatched. The CDR3 nucleotides are TGCAGTGCCCTCGGACTAGCGGGTAACACCGGGGAGCTGTTTTTT. Translating gives CSALGLAGNTGELFF.

This clonotype has just a few counts. The rearrangement uses TRBV28 and TRBJ2-3; D call uncertain. The V gene's germline CDR1 is MDHEN and CDR2 SYDVKM. Trimming took 3 bases from V and 6 from J, leaving 4 bases between them. The length of the CDR3 is 11 residues. The CDR3 loop reads CASSFRDTQYF. In DNA, the CDR3 is TGTGCCAGCAGTTTTAGGGATACGCAGTATTTT.

This clonotype occurred a few times. This chain joins TRBV13 and TRBJ1-5; no clear D gene. The CDR3 extends over 17 amino acids. Trimming pared 3 bases from V and 14 bases from J, leaving 29 bases between. The germline gives CDR1 PRHDT, CDR2 FYEKMQ (reference sequence). The CDR3 region is CASSFLRPPLIRRPKHF. In DNA form, the CDR3 reads TGTGCCAGCAGCTTCCTGAGGCCTCCCTTAATACGGCGCCCCAAGCATTTT.

This clonotype was recorded many times. The rearrangement links TRBV6-5 to TRBJ2-5, with D possibly called TRBD1 or TRBD2 (5 bases each). The CDR3 totals 15 residues. Germline V lookup: CDR1 MNHEY, CDR2 SVGAGI. Between the trimmed V and J ends, which lost 0 bases and 5 bases, there was a span of 13 bases. The CDR3 loop reads CASSYSADRGETQYF. The CDR3 region has the DNA TGTGCCAGCAGTTACTCGGCGGATCGGGGCGAGACCCAGTACTTC.

This clonotype was picked up a small number of times. The V gene is TRBV27, the J gene TRBJ2-6; D remains ambiguous. V shed 10 bases and J shed 0 bases, with 19 bases lying between them. Germline CDR1 reads MNHEY; CDR2 reads SMNVEV (reference sequence). There are 17 residues in the CDR3. The CDR3 sequence is CATLTRIRVSGANVLTF. The DNA for the CDR3 is TGTGCCACCCTAACAAGGATTCGGGTCTCTGGGGCCAACGTCCTGACTTTC.